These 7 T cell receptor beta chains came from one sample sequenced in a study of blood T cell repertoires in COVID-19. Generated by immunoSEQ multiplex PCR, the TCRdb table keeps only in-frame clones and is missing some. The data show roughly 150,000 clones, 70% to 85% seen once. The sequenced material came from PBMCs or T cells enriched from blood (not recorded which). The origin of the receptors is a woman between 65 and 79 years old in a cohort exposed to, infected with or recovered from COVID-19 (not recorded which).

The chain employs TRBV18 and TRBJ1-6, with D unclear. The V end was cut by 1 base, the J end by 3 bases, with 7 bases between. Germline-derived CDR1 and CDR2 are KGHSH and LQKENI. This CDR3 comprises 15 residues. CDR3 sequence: CASSPLPVYNSPLHF. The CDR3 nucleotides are TGTGCCAGCTCACCACTCCCGGTCTATAATTCACCCCTCCACTTT.

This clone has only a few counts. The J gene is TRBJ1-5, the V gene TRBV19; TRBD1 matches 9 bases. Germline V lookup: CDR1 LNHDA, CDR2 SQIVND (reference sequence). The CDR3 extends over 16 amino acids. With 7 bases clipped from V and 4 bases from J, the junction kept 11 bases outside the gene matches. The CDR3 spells CASNPITGTGNQPQHF. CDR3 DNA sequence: TGTGCCAGTAATCCTATTACCGGGACAGGGAATCAGCCCCAGCATTTT.

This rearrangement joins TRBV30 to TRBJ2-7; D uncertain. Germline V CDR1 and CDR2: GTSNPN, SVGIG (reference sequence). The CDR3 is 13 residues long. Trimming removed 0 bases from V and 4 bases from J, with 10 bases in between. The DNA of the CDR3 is TGTGCCTGGAGTGTACTTGCCTATTACGAGCAGTACTTC. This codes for CAWSVLAYYEQYF.

CDR3 DNA sequence: TGTGCCAGCAGTGAACCCGGGACAGGGGGCGCATCGGAGACCCAGTACTTC. It translates to CASSEPGTGGASETQYF. The rearrangement joins TRBV6-1 to TRBJ2-5, with 12 bases aligning to TRBD1. Germline CDR1 and CDR2: MNHNS and SASEGT. CDR3 length equals 17 residues. Losses at the gene ends were 2 bases for V and 5 bases for J; bases not matched to a gene: 9.

CDR3 in DNA: TGTGCCAGCAGCAGAGGCGGACTAGCGGGGCTCGAGCAGTACTTC. It encodes CASSRGGLAGLEQYF. This chain uses TRBV11-2 with TRBJ2-7, with 12 bases matching TRBD2. CDR3 size: 15 residues. Germline CDR1 is SGHAT and CDR2 is FQNNGV. The V gene end was trimmed by 5 bases and the J gene end by 6 bases; junction bases not matched to a gene: 8.

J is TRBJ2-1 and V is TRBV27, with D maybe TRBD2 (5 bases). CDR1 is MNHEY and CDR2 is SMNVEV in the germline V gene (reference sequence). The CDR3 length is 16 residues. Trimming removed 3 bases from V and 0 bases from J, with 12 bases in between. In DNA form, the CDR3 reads TGTGCCAGCAGTTTTTCCCCAGGAGGCTCCTACAATGAGCAGTTCTTC. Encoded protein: CASSFSPGGSYNEQFF.

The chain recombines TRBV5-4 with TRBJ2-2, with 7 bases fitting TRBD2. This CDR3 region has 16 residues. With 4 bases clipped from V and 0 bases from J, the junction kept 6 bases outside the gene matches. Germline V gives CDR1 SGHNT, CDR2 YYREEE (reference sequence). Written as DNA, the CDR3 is TGTGCCAGCAGCCCGCGGGGAGGGTCGAACACCGGGGAGCTGTTTTTT. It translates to CASSPRGGSNTGELFF.